This TCR beta chain was observed in a study of cytomegalovirus exposure and HLA in healthy donors. Concerning this clone itself: As yet, its antigen is unknown.

Using immunoSEQ multiplex PCR, the repertoire was profiled, and TCRdb retains in-frame clones only, with some absent. Of approximately 210,000 clones listed, roughly 88% are singletons. Germline V lookup: CDR1 SGHRS, CDR2 YFSETQ. The CDR3 has 13 residues. Trimming removed 2 bases at V and 5 bases at J, with 10 bases between. The donors were part of the 120-subject validation cohort, which stood apart from the 666-subject first cohort. Study conclusions and caveats: The majority of TCR sequences were rare, yet some public TCRs appeared in many donors. In vitro data verified a few CMV-associated chains as specific for CMV antigens. The study labeled about 160 TCR beta chains cytomegalovirus-associated.

This sequence originates from a woman aged 18-29 years in good health and CMV-seronegative. Sequences were obtained from PBMCs. V and J are TRBV5-1 and TRBJ1-1; D perhaps matches TRBD1 (5 bases). The DNA of the CDR3 is TGCGCCAGCAGCTTAAACGGGGGGACTGAAGCTTTCTTT. Translated: CASSLNGGTEAFF.